This TCR beta chain was found in a study of blood T cell repertoires in COVID-19. In the study overall: The analysed material was cDNA or gDNA that came from T cells, B-cell-depleted T cells, or PBMCs.

In this sample, this clone turned up a few times. Trimming removed 7 bases from V and 7 bases from J; junction bases left unmatched: 18. Per the germline V gene, CDR1 is SNHLY and CDR2 is FYNNEI. The CDR3 extends over 18 amino acids. Profiling relied on immunoSEQ multiplex PCR, and the TCRdb table lists in-frame clones only, not all of them. The sample yields 90,000 or so clones, roughly 90% seen once. The specimen sequenced was peripheral blood. The J gene is TRBJ2-1, the V gene TRBV2, with TRBD2 identical over 11 bases. This TCR was sampled from a man between 60 and 70 years old with acute or convalescent COVID-19. As DNA, the CDR3 is TGTGCCAGCATTTGGGTGGCTAGCGGGAGGACCGGGGGGAATGAGCAGTTCTTC. The encoded protein is CASIWVASGRTGGNEQFF.